This T cell receptor beta chain was captured in a study of blood T cells in healthy people across ages. The study's findings and limits: With unsorted PBMCs, a conclusive comparison of naive versus antigen-experienced cells was not possible.

There are a few counts of this clonotype. Its antigen is not known. The CDR3 runs to 15 residues. Looked up from germline, CDR1 is SGHTA and CDR2 is FQGTGA. The extraction recovered at least 5.5 micrograms of total RNA per sample. A second about 6 to 12 cycle PCR used barcoded and J-beta primers. In TCRdb, the 5' RACE reads were re-called with MiXCR into one record per CDR3 protein. This table has about 780,000 distinct CDR3 sequences, more than 25% appearing once. This sample also appeared in a second study, on T cells of mothers and their children. That paper states: All donors were healthy and Caucasian; they were a few mothers and their six children.

The sample consisted of blood. The source is a boy younger than 18 in good health. The chain carries TRBV7-3 and TRBJ2-5; 11 bases match TRBD1. The closer fit of TRBJ2-7 to the DNA end suggests the J call may be wrong. CDR3 DNA sequence: TGTGCCAGCAGCGATCGGGACAGGGGGACCGGCGAGCAGTACTTC. As protein: CASSDRDRGTGEQYF.